This entry lists 26 T cell receptor beta chains sequenced from one sample in a study of PD-L1 blockade in urothelial cancer. The protocol was immunoSEQ multiplex PCR, while the TCRdb copy is restricted to in-frame clones and leaves out a portion. The sample includes approximately 35,000 clones, roughly a third seen only once; the top ten take around 9.3%. This sample comprised tumor tissue, obtained before atezolizumab (anti-PD-L1) treatment. All receptors come from a man aged 55 to 70 with urothelial cancer.

This sequence joins TRBV5-1 and TRBJ2-4; perhaps TRBD1 as D (5 bases). From germline, CDR1 is SGHRS and CDR2 YFSETQ. V was trimmed by 5 bases and J by 7 bases, leaving 16 bases between them. This CDR3 is built from 14 residues. CDR3 residues: CASRLDSGVNIQYF. CDR3 sequence (DNA): TGCGCCAGCAGATTAGACAGTGGAGTGAACATTCAGTACTTC.

The rearrangement joins TRBV6-8 to TRBJ1-2, with TRBD1 matching over 8 bases. Germline CDR1 MNHGY, CDR2 SAAAGT. The CDR3 runs to 16 residues. Trimming took 5 bases from V and 4 from J; bases not matched to a gene: 12. This CDR3 reads CASSPQPGGLGYGYTF. In DNA form, the CDR3 reads TGTGCCAGCAGTCCTCAACCAGGGGGCTTAGGCTATGGCTACACCTTC.

A note on this clone: Germline is not matched at one junction end, which may reflect a read error. The chain couples TRBV5-1 to TRBJ2-7; 7 nucleotides agree with TRBD2. Germline CDR1 SGHRS, CDR2 YFSETQ. This CDR3 spans 15 amino acids. The CDR3 loop reads CASSVLEGGTYVQYF. CDR3 DNA sequence: TGCGCCAGCAGCGTACTAGAGGGAGGGACGTACGTGCAGTACTTC.

V and J are TRBV29-1 and TRBJ2-3, with TRBD2 matching 10 bases. The CDR3 loop spans 15 amino acids. Trimming cost V 7 bases and J 4 bases; bases outside gene matches: 11. Germline lookup yields CDR1 SQVTM and CDR2 ANQGSEA. The CDR3 sequence: CSAESSGSNSDTQYF. The CDR3 coding sequence is TGCAGCGCCGAGTCTAGCGGGAGCAATTCAGATACGCAGTATTTT.

The rearrangement joins TRBV28 to TRBJ1-5; the match to TRBD1 covers 8 bases. The CDR3 runs to 14 residues. Per germline, CDR1 MDHEN and CDR2 SYDVKM. Trimming at V came to 4 bases and at J to 6 bases, leaving 5 bases not matched to a gene. This chain's CDR3 is CASSWGQEIQPQHF. The DNA of the CDR3 is TGTGCCAGCAGTTGGGGACAGGAGATTCAGCCCCAGCATTTT.

The chain uses TRBV6-7 and TRBJ1-5; D is unresolved. TRBV6-7 is classed as an ORF, of uncertain function. Deletions cut 6 bases from V and 0 bases from J, with 9 bases between. The CDR3 is 14 amino acids. DNA for the CDR3: TGTGCCAGCAGGCCCTTCAATAGCAATCAGCCCCAGCATTTT. This encodes CASRPFNSNQPQHF.

V usage is TRBV28 and J usage is TRBJ1-1; D ambiguous. This CDR3 region has 14 residues. Trimming pared 2 bases from V and 4 bases from J, leaving 11 bases between. In germline, CDR1 is MDHEN, CDR2 SYDVKM. The CDR3 coding sequence is TGTGCCAGCAGTTTACCGGGGATTGTCACTGAAGCTTTCTTT. It yields the protein CASSLPGIVTEAFF. Filled out from reference TRBV28 and TRBJ1-1, the complete variable domain reads DVKVTQSSRYLVKRTGEKVFLECVQDMDHENMFWYRQDPGLGLRLIYFSYDVKMKEKGDIPEGYSVSREKKERFSLILESASTNQTSMYLCASSLPGIVTEAFFGQGTRLTVV.

The V gene is TRBV2, the J gene TRBJ2-1; a possible D gene is TRBD1 (6 bases). Trimming removed 8 bases at V and 8 bases at J, with 16 bases between. The CDR3 contains 13 residues. Germline V CDR1 and CDR2: SNHLY, FYNNEI. The CDR3, as DNA: TGTGCCAGCGCATCAGGGGATATCGATGAGCAGTTCTTC. Protein product: CASASGDIDEQFF.

This rearrangement joins TRBV5-1 to TRBJ2-1; 12 bases are a match to TRBD1. The CDR3 has 16 residues. CDR1 and CDR2 from the germline V gene are SGHRS and YFSETQ. V shed 4 bases, J shed 8 bases, and the junction held 10 bases outside the gene matches. CDR3 in amino acids: CASSQFWGTGGDEQFF. CDR3 nucleotide sequence: TGCGCCAGCAGCCAATTTTGGGGGACAGGGGGCGATGAGCAGTTCTTC.

The chain uses TRBV2 and TRBJ2-2, with D tentatively TRBD1 (5 bases). Trimming cost V 4 bases and J 1 base, with 10 bases left between them. CDR1 and CDR2 from the germline V gene are SNHLY and FYNNEI. This CDR3 comprises 15 residues. CDR3 sequence: CASSAETGNTGELFF. The CDR3 bases are TGTGCCAGCAGTGCGGAAACAGGGAACACCGGGGAGCTGTTTTTT.

The chain carries TRBV5-1 and TRBJ2-6; D might be TRBD1 (6 bases). Trimming removed 4 bases from V and 4 bases from J, with 12 bases in between. The CDR3 covers 15 residues. From germline, CDR1 is SGHRS and CDR2 YFSETQ. The CDR3 sequence is CASSTTGTGANVLTF. The CDR3 region has the DNA TGCGCCAGCAGCACAACCGGGACAGGGGCCAACGTCCTGACTTTC.

V gene TRBV28 combines with J gene TRBJ2-5; the match to TRBD2 covers 9 bases. This CDR3 is 16 amino acids long. Germline loops: CDR1 MDHEN, CDR2 SYDVKM. V dropped 8 bases and J dropped 2; count of bases not matched to a gene: 12. The CDR3 reads CASGTIWTSAQETQYF. Written as DNA, the CDR3 is TGTGCCAGCGGAACCATATGGACTAGCGCTCAAGAGACCCAGTACTTC.

This clone has a handful of counts. This chain uses TRBV9 with TRBJ2-7, with D possibly matching TRBD1 (7 bases). The V gene lost 4 bases and the J gene lost 3 bases, with 11 bases spanning the gap. Germline V lookup: CDR1 SGDLS, CDR2 YYNGEE. The CDR3 spans 13 residues. The CDR3 bases are TGTGCCAGCAGCCAGGGGGGAGGCTACGAGCAGTACTTC. This sequence encodes CASSQGGGYEQYF.

This clone was picked up a small number of times. The V call is TRBV30, the J call TRBJ2-1; weak D call: TRBD2 (5 bases). The CDR3 runs to 14 residues. Looked up from germline, CDR1 is GTSNPN and CDR2 is SVGIG (reference sequence). Trimming pared 3 bases from V and 5 bases from J, leaving 14 bases between. The CDR3 DNA reads TGTGCCTGGAGACTAGATTTAGGGCACAATGAGCAGTTCTTC. Encoded protein: CAWRLDLGHNEQFF.

J is TRBJ1-1 and V is TRBV25-1; TRBD1 agrees at 9 bases. Trimming at V came to 6 bases and at J to 5 bases, leaving 4 bases not matched to a gene. This CDR3 has 13 residues. Germline loops: CDR1 MGHDK, CDR2 SYGVNS. DNA of the CDR3: TGTGCCAGCAGGGACAGGGGAGGTACTGAAGCTTTCTTT. Amino acid sequence: CASRDRGGTEAFF.

The V and J genes are TRBV19 and TRBJ1-5; 7 bases agree with TRBD1. Germline assignment: CDR1 LNHDA and CDR2 SQIVND (reference sequence). This CDR3 is 15 amino acids long. V shed 4 bases and J 6 bases; nucleotides not matched to a gene: 9. The CDR3 here is CASSTGRAGGQPQHF. For the CDR3, the DNA is TGTGCCAGTAGTACCGGTAGGGCAGGGGGTCAGCCCCAGCATTTT.

This clone has a handful of counts. CDR3 protein: CASTRGGYPEAFF. The CDR3 DNA sequence: TGTGCCAGCACCAGAGGGGGGTACCCTGAAGCTTTCTTT. J is TRBJ1-1 and V is TRBV6-8; D might be TRBD1 (6 bases). The V and J ends lost 7 bases and 6 bases respectively, with 15 bases between them. The CDR3 sequence is 13 residues long. Germline V gives CDR1 MNHGY, CDR2 SAAAGT.

The V gene is TRBV14, the J gene TRBJ2-2, with 7 bases lining up with TRBD2. V shed 1 base and J 6 bases; nucleotides not matched to a gene: 11. Germline CDR1 is SGHDN and CDR2 is FVKESK. The CDR3 loop spans 17 amino acids. In nucleotides, the CDR3 is TGTGCCAGCAGCCAAGGGTTATTGCGGGGGAGCGCCGGGGAGCTGTTTTTT. As protein: CASSQGLLRGSAGELFF.

This clone was counted between two and nine times. V usage is TRBV6-8 and J usage is TRBJ2-7, with D maybe TRBD1 (6 bases). The germline gives CDR1 MNHGY, CDR2 SAAAGT. V lost 4 bases to trimming and J lost 4 bases, with 11 bases between them. The CDR3 consists of 13 residues. The CDR3 sequence is CASSWDTRYEQYF. The CDR3 DNA follows: TGTGCCAGCAGTTGGGACACCCGGTACGAGCAGTACTTC.

There are a few counts of this clone. The chain employs TRBV15 and TRBJ1-4; D perhaps matches TRBD1 (5 bases). CDR1 LNHNV and CDR2 YYDKDF come from the germline V gene (reference sequence). The V end was cut by 5 bases, the J end by 13 bases, with 20 bases between. The CDR3 loop spans 14 amino acids. In DNA, the CDR3 is TGTGCCACCAGCGCCCGGGACCCCAGGATAGGACTGTTTTTT. Translating gives CATSARDPRIGLFF.

This clone was seen once. The chain recombines TRBV19 with TRBJ2-7, with D perhaps matching TRBD2 (7 bases). Germline assignment: CDR1 LNHDA and CDR2 SQIVND (reference sequence). The CDR3 contains 15 residues. V lost 6 bases to trimming and J lost 2 bases, with 17 bases between them. CDR3 coding DNA: TGTGCCAGTAGAGGTGAGAGGGGGGGAACCTACGAGCAGTACTTC. This sequence encodes CASRGERGGTYEQYF.

This clone was seen only a few times. This chain joins TRBV12-5 and TRBJ2-1; tentatively, D is TRBD2 (6 bases). The CDR3 is 11 residues long. Germline V gene sequence: CDR1 LGHNT, CDR2 FRNRAP. CDR3 DNA sequence: TGTGCCAGCGGGCTCGACAATGAGCAGTTCTTC. Translated: CASGLDNEQFF.

This clone appeared once. CDR3 bases: TGCGCCAGCAGTCCTTATGGCGGGAGCACAGATACGCAGTATTTT. Protein sequence: CASSPYGGSTDTQYF. The rearrangement uses TRBV5-1 and TRBJ2-3; D possibly corresponds to TRBD2 (5 bases). Trimming removed 5 bases from V and 0 bases from J, with 13 bases in between. Germline CDR1 reads SGHRS; CDR2 reads YFSETQ. The CDR3 has 15 amino acids.

This clone turned up a few times. This chain uses TRBV6-8 with TRBJ2-7; 8 bases are shared with TRBD1. Germline CDR1 MNHGY, CDR2 SAAAGT. The length of the CDR3 is 13 residues. Germline trimming cut 5 bases from V and 7 bases from J; bases unmatched to any gene: 7. CDR3: CASSRQGLEEQYF. The CDR3 region has the DNA TGTGCCAGCAGTAGACAGGGGTTGGAAGAGCAGTACTTC.

V and J are TRBV19 and TRBJ2-7, with D possibly being TRBD2 (6 bases). In germline, CDR1 is LNHDA, CDR2 SQIVND (reference sequence). The V and J ends lost 5 bases and 1 base respectively, with 12 bases between them. CDR3 size: 14 residues. CDR3 in amino acids: CASSSGDSSYEQYF. Written as DNA, the CDR3 is TGTGCCAGTAGTTCGGGGGATTCGTCCTACGAGCAGTACTTC.

The gene calls are TRBV29-1 and TRBJ2-7, with 7 positions matching TRBD2. CDR1 SQVTM and CDR2 ANQGSEA come from the germline V gene. V lost 6 bases to trimming and J lost 7 bases; unmatched junction nucleotides: 12. CDR3 length: 13 amino acids. CDR3 sequence reads: CSVGYGRFQEQYF. Here the CDR3 DNA reads TGCAGCGTGGGGTACGGGAGGTTTCAGGAGCAGTACTTC.